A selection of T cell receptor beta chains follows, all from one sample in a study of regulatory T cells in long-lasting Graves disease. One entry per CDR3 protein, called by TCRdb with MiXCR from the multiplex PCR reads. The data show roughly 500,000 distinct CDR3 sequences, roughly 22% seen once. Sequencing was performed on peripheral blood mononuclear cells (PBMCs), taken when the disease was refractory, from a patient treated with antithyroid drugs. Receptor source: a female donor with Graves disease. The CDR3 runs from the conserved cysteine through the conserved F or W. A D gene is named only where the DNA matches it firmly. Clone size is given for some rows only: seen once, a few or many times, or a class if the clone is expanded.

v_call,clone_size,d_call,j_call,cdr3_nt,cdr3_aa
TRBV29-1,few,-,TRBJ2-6,TGCACCAGGAGGGGCTCTGGGGCCAACGTCCTGACTTTC,CTRRGSGANVLTF
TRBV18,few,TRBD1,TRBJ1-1,TGTGCCAGCTCACCCGGACAGGGTTGGGCTTTCTTT,CASSPGQGWAFF
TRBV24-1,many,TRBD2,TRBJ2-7,TGTGCCACCAGTGCCAGACTAGCGGGAGCCTACGAGCAGTACTTC,CATSARLAGAYEQYF
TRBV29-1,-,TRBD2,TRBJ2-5,TGCAGCGTCGGGACTAGCGGACGAGAGACCCAGTACTTC,CSVGTSGRETQYF
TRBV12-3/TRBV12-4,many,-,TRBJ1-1,TGTGCCAGCAGTTTATGGGGGCAGCTTAACGCTTTCTTT,CASSLWGQLNAFF
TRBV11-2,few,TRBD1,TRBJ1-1,TGTGCCAGCTCACCCCGGACAGGGGTCCTCCTGAACACTGAAGCTTTCTTT,CASSPRTGVLLNTEAFF
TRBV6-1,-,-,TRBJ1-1,TGTGCCAGCACCCTCGATCCGACCTACACTGAAGCTTTCTTT,CASTLDPTYTEAFF
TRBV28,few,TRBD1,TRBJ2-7,TGTGCCAGCAGACGTGATTCGAGTGGCAGGGGGCGTCCGTACTTC,CASRRDSSGRGRPYF
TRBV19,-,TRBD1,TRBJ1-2,TGTGCCAGTACCCCCACACCTCAGGGGGCCAACTATGGCTACACCTTC,CASTPTPQGANYGYTF
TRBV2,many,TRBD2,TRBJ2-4,TGTGCCTCAGGAACGTCGGGACTAGCGGGGGCGACCAAAAACATTCAGTACTTC,CASGTSGLAGATKNIQYF
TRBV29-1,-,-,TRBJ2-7,TGCAGCGCTCCGGGACAAATGGGTGAGCAGTACTTC,CSAPGQMGEQYF
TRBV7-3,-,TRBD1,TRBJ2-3,TGTGCCAGCAGCTCAGACAGGGGTGCAGATACGCAGTATTTT,CASSSDRGADTQYF
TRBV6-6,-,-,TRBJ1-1,TGTGCCAGCAGTTACTCGAGGCGGGACGTTGAAGCTTTCTTT,CASSYSRRDVEAFF
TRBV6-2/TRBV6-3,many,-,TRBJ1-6,TGTGCCAGCAGTTACGGGGGATCGACATCCCGGTCACCCCTCCACTTT,CASSYGGSTSRSPLHF
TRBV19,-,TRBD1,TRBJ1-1,TGTGCCAGTAGTGGGACAGACATCATGAACACTGAAGCTTTCTTT,CASSGTDIMNTEAFF
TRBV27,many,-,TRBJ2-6,TGTGCCAGCAGTTTAGACAACTCTGGGGCCAACGTCCTGACTTTC,CASSLDNSGANVLTF
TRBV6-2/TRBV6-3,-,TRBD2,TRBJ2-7,TGTGCCAGCAGCGCCGGACTAGCGGACGAGCAGTACTTC,CASSAGLADEQYF
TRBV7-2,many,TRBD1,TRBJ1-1,TGTGCCAGCAGCTTAGTTGGGGACAGGGGAACTGAAGCTTTCTTT,CASSLVGDRGTEAFF
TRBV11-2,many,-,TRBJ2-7,TGTGCCAGCAGCTTAGGTTCACGGCCCGTTTACGAGCAGTACTTC,CASSLGSRPVYEQYF
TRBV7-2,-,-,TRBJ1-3,TGTGCCAGCAGCTTATTTCAGGAGTTCTCTGGAAACACCATATATTTT,CASSLFQEFSGNTIYF
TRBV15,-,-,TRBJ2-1,TGTGCCACCAGCAGAGACGCTTCCTACAATGAGCAGTTCTTC,CATSRDASYNEQFF
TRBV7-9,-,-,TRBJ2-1,TGTGCCAGCAGCTCTCCTTTCCGGACCCATGAGCAGTTCTTC,CASSSPFRTHEQFF
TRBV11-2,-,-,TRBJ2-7,TGTGCCAGCAGCCAGGAACAGGGTTGGTCCTACGAGCAGTACTTC,CASSQEQGWSYEQYF
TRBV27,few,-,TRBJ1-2,TGTGCCAGCAGTTTCGGGGGGGCCGGCTACACCTTC,CASSFGGAGYTF